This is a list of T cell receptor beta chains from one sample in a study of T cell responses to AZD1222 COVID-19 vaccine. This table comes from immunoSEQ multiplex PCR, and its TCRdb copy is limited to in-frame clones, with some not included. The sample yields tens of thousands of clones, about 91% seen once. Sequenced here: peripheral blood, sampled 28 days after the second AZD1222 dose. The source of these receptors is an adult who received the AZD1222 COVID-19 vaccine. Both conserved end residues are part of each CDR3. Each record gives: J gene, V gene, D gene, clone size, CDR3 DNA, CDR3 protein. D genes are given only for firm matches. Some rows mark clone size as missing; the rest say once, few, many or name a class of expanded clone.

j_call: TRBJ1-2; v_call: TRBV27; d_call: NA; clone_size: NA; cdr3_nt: TGTGCCAGCAGTTCGGGGGGAAGGAGAGGCTACACCTTC; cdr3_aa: CASSSGGRRGYTF
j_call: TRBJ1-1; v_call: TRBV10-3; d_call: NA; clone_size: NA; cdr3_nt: TGTGCCATCAGTGACCGGACCCTTGGGGTAGCTTTCTTT; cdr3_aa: CAISDRTLGVAFF
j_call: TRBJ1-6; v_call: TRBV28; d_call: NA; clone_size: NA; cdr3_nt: TGTGCCAGCAGTTTATACAGAAGCTCCTATAATTCACCCCTCCACTTT; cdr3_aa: CASSLYRSSYNSPLHF
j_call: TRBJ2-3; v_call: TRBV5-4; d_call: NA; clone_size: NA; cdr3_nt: TGTGCCAGCAGTTCCCTAGCTGCAGCTACGCAGTATTTT; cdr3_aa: CASSSLAAATQYF
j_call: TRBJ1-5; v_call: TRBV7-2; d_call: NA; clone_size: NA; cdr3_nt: TGTGCCAGCAGCTTAGTATCGGGACACCCGAATCAGCCCCAGCATTTT; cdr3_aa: CASSLVSGHPNQPQHF
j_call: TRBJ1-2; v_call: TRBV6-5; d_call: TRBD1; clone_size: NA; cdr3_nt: TGTGCCAGCAGAGGACAGGGGGATAAGTATGGCTACACCTTC; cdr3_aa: CASRGQGDKYGYTF
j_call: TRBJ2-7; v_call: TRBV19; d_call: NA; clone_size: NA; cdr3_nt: TGTGCCAGTAGTATTACCCGGTCCTTCGTATACGAGCAGTACTTC; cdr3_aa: CASSITRSFVYEQYF
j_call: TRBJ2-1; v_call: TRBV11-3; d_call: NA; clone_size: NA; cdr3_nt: TGTGCCAGCAGCCTAAGGGGGACGGATGAGCAGTTCTTC; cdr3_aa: CASSLRGTDEQFF
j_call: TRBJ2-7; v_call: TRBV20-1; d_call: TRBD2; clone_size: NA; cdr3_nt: TGCAGTGCTAGTAGCGGGAGAGTAGTTTTAGGAGCCTACGAGCAGTACTTC; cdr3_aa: CSASSGRVVLGAYEQYF
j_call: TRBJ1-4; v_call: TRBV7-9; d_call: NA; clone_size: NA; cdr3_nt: TGTGCCAGCAGCTTAACCTCGGCAGGGACAAAAGAAAAACTGTTTTTT; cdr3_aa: CASSLTSAGTKEKLFF
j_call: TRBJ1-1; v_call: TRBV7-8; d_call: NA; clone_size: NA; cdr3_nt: TGTGCCAGCAGCTTAATCTGGGGGTTAGGTGACACTGAAGCTTTCTTT; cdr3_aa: CASSLIWGLGDTEAFF
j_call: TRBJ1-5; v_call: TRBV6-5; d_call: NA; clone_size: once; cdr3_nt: TGTGCCAGCCGGGACAGCAATCAGCCCCAGCATTTT; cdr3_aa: CASRDSNQPQHF
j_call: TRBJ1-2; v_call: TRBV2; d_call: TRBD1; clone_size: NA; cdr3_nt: TGTGCCAGCAATTCAGGGGGATTCTATGGCTACACCTTC; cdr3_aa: CASNSGGFYGYTF
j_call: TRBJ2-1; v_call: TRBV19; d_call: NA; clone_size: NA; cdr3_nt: TGTGCCAGTAGCCGGGCAGGGTCGGGGTACAATGAGCAGTTCTTC; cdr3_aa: CASSRAGSGYNEQFF
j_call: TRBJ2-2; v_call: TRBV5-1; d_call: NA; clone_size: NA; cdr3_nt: TGCGCCAGCAGCTTGGCGGGCAGGGACGGCGGGGAGCTGTTTTTT; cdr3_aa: CASSLAGRDGGELFF
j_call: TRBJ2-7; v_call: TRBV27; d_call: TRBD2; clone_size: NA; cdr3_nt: TGTGCCAGCAGTTCCTATTTACGGGAGAAGCGGGGTTCCTACGAGCAGTACTTC; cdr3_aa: CASSSYLREKRGSYEQYF
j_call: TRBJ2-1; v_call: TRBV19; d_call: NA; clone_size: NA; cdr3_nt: TGTGCCAGTAGTATAGGGGGAAAGCAGTTCTTC; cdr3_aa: CASSIGGKQFF
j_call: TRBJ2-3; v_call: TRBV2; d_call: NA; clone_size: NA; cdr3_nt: TGTGCCAGCAGTATTAGCACAGATACGCAGTATTTT; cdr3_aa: CASSISTDTQYF
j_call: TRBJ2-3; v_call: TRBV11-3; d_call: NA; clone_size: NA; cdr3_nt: TGTGCCAGCAGCTTTCTAAGCACAGATACGCAGTATTTT; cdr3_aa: CASSFLSTDTQYF
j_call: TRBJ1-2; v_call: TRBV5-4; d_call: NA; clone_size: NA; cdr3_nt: TGTGCCAGCAGCTTGGAGGGGGGACGAGGCTACACCTTC; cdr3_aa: CASSLEGGRGYTF
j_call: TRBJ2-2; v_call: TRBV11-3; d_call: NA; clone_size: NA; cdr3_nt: TGTGCCAGCAGCTATATGGGGGGGCGAAACACCGGGGAGCTGTTTTTT; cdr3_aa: CASSYMGGRNTGELFF
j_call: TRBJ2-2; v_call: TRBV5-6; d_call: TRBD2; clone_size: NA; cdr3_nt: TGTGCCAGCAGCTTGGGACTAGCGGGGGACACCGGGGAGCTGTTTTTT; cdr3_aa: CASSLGLAGDTGELFF
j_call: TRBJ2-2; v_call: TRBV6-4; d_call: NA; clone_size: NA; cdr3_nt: TGTGCCAGCAGTGAGAAGGGGGGGCAAAACGGGGAGCTGTTTTTT; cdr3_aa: CASSEKGGQNGELFF
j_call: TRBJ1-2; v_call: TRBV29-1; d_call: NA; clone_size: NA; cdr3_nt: TGCAGCGTTGAACTCCCCGGGATCTCGTATGATGGCTACACCTTC; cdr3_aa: CSVELPGISYDGYTF
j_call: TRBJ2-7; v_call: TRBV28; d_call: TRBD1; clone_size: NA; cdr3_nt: TGTGCCAGCACCCCCGGGACAGGGTCCTACGAGCAGTACTTC; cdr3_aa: CASTPGTGSYEQYF
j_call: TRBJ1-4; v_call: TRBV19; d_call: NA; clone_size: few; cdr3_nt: TGTGCCAGTAGGCAAAGAACTAATGAAAAACTGTTTTTT; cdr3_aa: CASRQRTNEKLFF
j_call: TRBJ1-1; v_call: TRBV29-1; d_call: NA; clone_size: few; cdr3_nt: TGCAGCGTTGATGGGGACGGAGCTTTCTTT; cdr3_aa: CSVDGDGAFF
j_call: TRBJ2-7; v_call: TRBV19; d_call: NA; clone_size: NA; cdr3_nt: TGTGCCAGTAGTGGAAGACTTGACTACGAGCAGTACTTC; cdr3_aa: CASSGRLDYEQYF
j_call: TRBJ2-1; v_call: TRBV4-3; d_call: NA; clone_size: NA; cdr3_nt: TGCGCCAGCAGCCCCAGAGAGGGATCCTACAATGAGCAGTTCTTC; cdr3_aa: CASSPREGSYNEQFF
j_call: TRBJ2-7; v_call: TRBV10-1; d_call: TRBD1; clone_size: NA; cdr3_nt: TGCGCCAGCAGTGAGTCGGACAGGGGGCTCGACGAGCAGTACTTC; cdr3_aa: CASSESDRGLDEQYF
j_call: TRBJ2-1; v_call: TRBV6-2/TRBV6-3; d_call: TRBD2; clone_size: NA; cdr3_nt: TGTGCCAGCAGTAAGACTAGCGTCTCCTACAATGAGCAGTTCTTC; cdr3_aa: CASSKTSVSYNEQFF